One sample yielded the 27 T cell receptor beta chains listed below, sequenced in a study of response to subunit inactivated influenza vaccine. TCRdb used MiXCR to reprocess the RT-PCR reads, holding one entry per CDR3 protein. The table shows roughly 620,000 distinct CDR3 sequences, with over 9% occurring only once. In addition, the sample was reused for a study of T cells expressing NK-cell markers. From that report: It was by 5'RACE template switching with UMIs that TCR beta cDNA was made.

The material sequenced was PBMCs from blood, taken on the day of vaccination. These receptors all stem from a man over 45 who received an inactivated influenza vaccine.

This clonotype was detected a few times. The V gene is TRBV20-1, the J gene TRBJ1-6, with 9 bases that match TRBD1. Germline loops: CDR1 DFQATT, CDR2 SNEGSKA (reference sequence). The CDR3 extends over 14 amino acids. J gave up 7 bases and V 3 bases, and 4 bases lay outside the gene matches. CDR3 residues: CSARADRGNSPLHF. DNA for the CDR3: TGCAGTGCTAGGGCGGACAGGGGAAATTCACCCCTCCACTTT.

In this sample, this clonotype turned up many times. The V and J genes are TRBV11-2 and TRBJ2-7, with D possibly being TRBD2 (6 bases). Germline V CDR1 and CDR2: SGHAT, FQNNGV. Trimming pared 0 bases from V and 5 bases from J, leaving 26 bases between. This CDR3 contains 19 residues. The CDR3 reads CASSLDRGPRGMVPHEQYF. The CDR3 nucleotides are TGTGCCAGCAGCTTAGACCGGGGCCCACGCGGGATGGTTCCCCACGAGCAGTACTTC.

This rearrangement joins TRBV7-6 to TRBJ2-1; 8 nucleotides line up with TRBD2. Germline CDR1 and CDR2: SGHVS and FNYEAQ. V lost 5 bases and J lost 4; bases outside the gene matches: 16. The CDR3 contains 18 residues. The CDR3 DNA sequence: TGTGCCAGCAGCGTAGGTCCCCCCGGGGGGGCTAGGTACAATGAGCAGTTCTTC. This sequence encodes CASSVGPPGGARYNEQFF.

This clonotype was counted only a few times. V gene TRBV7-9 combines with J gene TRBJ2-7; possible D gene TRBD1, 6 bases. The CDR3 covers 14 residues. V lost 1 base to trimming and J lost 4 bases, with 11 bases between them. Germline-derived CDR1 and CDR2 are SEHNR and FQNEAQ (reference sequence). This CDR3 reads CASSLDTRGYEQYF. As DNA, the CDR3 is TGTGCCAGCAGCTTAGACACCAGGGGTTACGAGCAGTACTTC.

This clonotype has ten or more counts. The J gene is TRBJ2-1, the V gene TRBV12-3 or TRBV12-4; D not certain. The CDR3 sequence is 12 residues long. Trimming took off 1 base at V and 9 bases at J, with 7 bases between the two ends. Written as DNA, the CDR3 is TGTGCCAGCAGTTTAGGGACCTCTGAGCAGTTCTTC. This encodes CASSLGTSEQFF.

This clonotype was counted only a few times. The chain carries TRBV20-1 and TRBJ2-1, with 11 bases matching TRBD1. This CDR3 is 15 amino acids long. Germline V gives CDR1 DFQATT, CDR2 SNEGSKA (reference sequence). The CDR3 region is CSTKGRDRGYNEQFF. DNA for the CDR3: TGCAGCACGAAGGGGCGGGACAGGGGGTACAATGAGCAGTTCTTC.

The chain recombines TRBV7-8 with TRBJ2-1; 13 nucleotides align to TRBD2. The CDR3 is 19 amino acids. Trimming at V came to 8 bases and at J to 6 bases, leaving 19 bases not matched to a gene. Germline lookup yields CDR1 SGHVS and CDR2 FQNEAQ. CDR3 sequence: CASWRARLAGGQEGNEQFF. The CDR3 DNA reads TGTGCCAGCTGGAGAGCCAGACTAGCGGGGGGTCAAGAAGGCAATGAGCAGTTCTTC.

This chain joins TRBV28 and TRBJ1-2, with D unclear. Trimming cost V 3 bases and J 8 bases, with 10 bases left between them. This CDR3 comprises 12 residues. The V gene's germline CDR1 is MDHEN and CDR2 SYDVKM. This CDR3 is CASSFWEAGYTF. CDR3 nucleotide sequence: TGTGCCAGCAGTTTCTGGGAGGCCGGCTACACCTTC.

A few counts support this clonotype. CDR3 coding DNA: TGTGCCAGCAGTGAAACTAGCGGGAGGTTTCTGCGTGAGCAGTTCTTC. Translation: CASSETSGRFLREQFF. The chain employs TRBV6-4 and TRBJ2-1; TRBD2 agrees at 12 bases. CDR3 length: 16 amino acids. Germline lookup yields CDR1 MRHNA and CDR2 SNTAGT. Germline trimming cut 3 bases from V and 9 bases from J; bases unmatched to any gene: 9.

In its sample, this clonotype was seen a few times. The rearrangement joins TRBV20-1 to TRBJ1-4; D gene ambiguous. V was pared by 7 bases and J by 8 bases, with 20 bases between. The germline V gene encodes CDR1 DFQATT and CDR2 SNEGSKA (reference sequence). This CDR3 has 14 residues. The CDR3 DNA reads as TGCAGTGGTCTCGAAAGAGGCTATAGAGAAAAACTGTTTTTT. Its protein product is CSGLERGYREKLFF.

This clonotype has ten or more counts. The V call is TRBV2, the J call TRBJ1-6, with D unclear. V was cut by 6 bases and J by 4 bases, with 10 bases left in between. CDR1 and CDR2 (germline): SNHLY, FYNNEI. This CDR3 comprises 14 residues. The CDR3 is CASSSGRYNSPLHF. The CDR3 DNA reads TGTGCCAGCAGCTCCGGACGGTATAATTCACCCCTCCACTTT.

This clonotype was seen just once. A single base separates this from a much larger clone, so it may be a read error. The chain employs TRBV20-1 and TRBJ1-5; D is possibly TRBD1 (5 bases). The CDR3 runs to 14 residues. Germline assignment: CDR1 DFQATT and CDR2 SNEGSKA (reference sequence). The CDR3 sequence: CSANSGTSNQPLHF. CDR3 nucleotide sequence: TGCAGTGCTAACTCCGGGACTAGCAATCAGCCCCTGCATTTT.

This clonotype was observed many times. The chain carries TRBV7-9 and TRBJ2-5; D uncertain. Germline V gives CDR1 SEHNR, CDR2 FQNEAQ (reference sequence). The CDR3 is 16 amino acids. V was shortened by 5 bases and J by 9 bases, with 25 bases between the two germline ends. The CDR3 region has the DNA TGTGCCAGCAGCCCGCCCTTCCGGACGGCTATTGGGTCCCAGTACTTC. It specifies CASSPPFRTAIGSQYF.

In its sample, this clonotype was seen a few times. This chain connects TRBV6-5 to TRBJ2-1, with 13 positions matching TRBD2. Per the germline V gene, CDR1 is MNHEY and CDR2 is SVGAGI. This CDR3 has 16 amino acids. V lost 4 bases, J lost 3 bases, and 3 bases stayed unmatched. The DNA for the CDR3 is TGTGCCAGCAGTTCACGGACTAGCGGGAGCTACAATGAGCAGTTCTTC. It specifies CASSSRTSGSYNEQFF.

V and J are TRBV28 and TRBJ1-1, with 9 bases identical to TRBD1. Losses at the gene ends were 3 bases for V and 3 bases for J; bases not matched to a gene: 8. The CDR3 loop spans 16 amino acids. Germline CDR1 reads MDHEN; CDR2 reads SYDVKM. The CDR3 DNA reads as TGTGCCAGCAGTTTCGAGACAGGGGGAGGGGACACTGAAGCTTTCTTT. Translating gives CASSFETGGGDTEAFF.

This clonotype was detected a few times. CDR3 coding DNA: TGTGCCAGCAGTACTACTAGCGGGGTAGAGACCCAGTACTTC. Amino acids: CASSTTSGVETQYF. The J gene is TRBJ2-5, the V gene TRBV6-5, with TRBD2 matching 10 bases. Unmatched junction bases numbered 4, after V lost 5 bases and J lost 4 bases. The germline V gene has CDR1 MNHEY and CDR2 SVGAGI. CDR3 length: 14 amino acids.

This clonotype was counted between two and nine times. The rearrangement links TRBV6-5 to TRBJ2-5; D assignment may be TRBD1 or TRBD2 (6 bases each). Trimming left V 4 bases short and J 5 bases short, with 17 bases between. The length of the CDR3 is 15 residues. CDR1 is MNHEY and CDR2 is SVGAGI in the germline V gene. The CDR3 nucleotides read TGTGCCAGCAGTTCGCCCGAGGGGGGCTATGAGACCCAGTACTTC. Amino acid sequence: CASSSPEGGYETQYF.

The chain uses TRBV7-9 and TRBJ1-1; 8 bases are shared with TRBD1. Germline assignment: CDR1 SEHNR and CDR2 FQNEAQ (reference sequence). The CDR3 is 14 residues long. V was pared by 5 bases and J by 4 bases, with 6 bases of the junction left unmatched. CDR3 residues: CASSPGQGPTEAFF. Here the CDR3 DNA reads TGTGCCAGCAGCCCAGGACAGGGCCCCACTGAAGCTTTCTTT. The whole variable domain, filled in from reference TRBV7-9 and TRBJ1-1, reads DTGVSQNPRHKITKRGQNVTFRCDPISEHNRLYWYRQTLGQGPEFLTYFQNEAQLEKSRLLSDRFSAERPKGSFSTLEIQRTEQGDSAMYLCASSPGQGPTEAFFGQGTRLTVV.

The chain is built from TRBV4-2 and TRBJ2-4; D possibly corresponds to TRBD2 (5 bases). The V and J ends lost 3 bases and 0 bases respectively, with 15 bases between them. The germline V gene has CDR1 LGHNA and CDR2 YNFKEQ. The CDR3 runs to 17 residues. The CDR3 bases are TGTGCCAGCAGCCAGGGGATACTAGGTCTAGCCAAAAACATTCAGTACTTC. Translation gives CASSQGILGLAKNIQYF.

The rearrangement links TRBV5-1 to TRBJ2-3; 9 bases align to TRBD1. Germline V gives CDR1 SGHRS, CDR2 YFSETQ. The junction had 10 bases not matched to a gene; V was cut back by 2 bases and J by 0 bases. This CDR3 comprises 18 residues. The CDR3 spells CASSFGQGTTTSTDTQYF. The CDR3 bases are TGCGCCAGCAGCTTCGGACAGGGGACGACCACTAGCACAGATACGCAGTATTTT.

The chain uses TRBV14 and TRBJ2-5; D unresolved. CDR1 and CDR2 from the germline V gene are SGHDN and FVKESK. V lost 2 bases, J lost 7 bases, and 8 bases lay in between. The CDR3 has 12 amino acids. The CDR3: CASSQSQTTQYF. CDR3 DNA sequence: TGTGCCAGCAGCCAATCCCAAACGACCCAGTACTTC.

This clonotype was seen only a few times. J is TRBJ2-1 and V is TRBV4-2; TRBD1 aligns across 11 bases. In germline, CDR1 is LGHNA, CDR2 YNFKEQ. The V gene end was trimmed by 1 base and the J gene end by 7 bases; junction bases not matched to a gene: 6. This CDR3 has 16 residues. Here the CDR3 DNA reads TGTGCCAGCAGCCAAGGAGGACAGGGGGCCCAGAATGAGCAGTTCTTC. This codes for CASSQGGQGAQNEQFF.

This clonotype was found a few times. The V and J genes are TRBV7-2 and TRBJ2-1, with D possibly matching TRBD2 (6 bases). The germline V gene has CDR1 SGHTA and CDR2 FQGNSA. Trimming cost V 1 base and J 3 bases, with 13 bases left between them. This CDR3 spans 16 amino acids. CDR3 amino acids: CASSLGPSAYYNEQFF. CDR3 DNA: TGTGCCAGCAGCTTAGGACCTAGCGCATACTACAATGAGCAGTTCTTC. The full variable domain, completed using reference TRBV7-2 and TRBJ2-1, is GAGVSQSPSNKVTEKGKDVELRCDPISGHTALYWYRQSLGQGLEFLIYFQGNSAPDKSGLPSDRFSAERTGGSVSTLTIQRTQQEDSAVYLCASSLGPSAYYNEQFFGPGTRLTVL.

This clonotype was recorded at least ten times. The rearrangement joins TRBV27 to TRBJ2-7; D remains ambiguous. V shed 3 bases and J shed 1 base, with 7 bases lying between them. Germline values: CDR1 MNHEY, CDR2 SMNVEV (reference sequence). This CDR3 has 13 residues. The DNA for the CDR3 is TGTGCCAGCAGTTTCGGCAGATCCTACGAGCAGTACTTC. Protein sequence: CASSFGRSYEQYF.

This rearrangement joins TRBV29-1 to TRBJ2-5, with TRBD2 matching over 10 bases. This CDR3 spans 15 amino acids. V lost 3 bases, J lost 2 bases, and 6 bases stayed unmatched. Germline CDR1 reads SQVTM; CDR2 reads ANQGSEA. In nucleotides, the CDR3 is TGCAGCGTTGATTACAGCGGGGGGGGTCAAGAGACCCAGTACTTC. Its translation is CSVDYSGGGQETQYF.

This clonotype was recorded a few times. The chain joins TRBV19 to TRBJ1-1; D remains ambiguous. The CDR3 is 16 amino acids. The germline V and J ends were trimmed by 2 bases and 3 bases, with 16 bases remaining between them. Germline V lookup: CDR1 LNHDA, CDR2 SQIVND (reference sequence). CDR3 protein: CASSIKTKGVYTEAFF. The CDR3 bases are TGTGCCAGTAGTATAAAGACGAAGGGTGTGTACACTGAAGCTTTCTTT.

J is TRBJ2-6 and V is TRBV3-1; TRBD1 matches 7 bases. The V segment lost 9 bases and the J segment 0 bases; nucleotides outside the gene matches: 11. CDR1 and CDR2 (germline): LGHDT, YNNKEL (reference sequence). CDR3 size: 17 residues. The CDR3, as DNA: TGTGCCAGTGACCCGGGACAGACCTTCTCTGGGGCCAACGTCCTGACTTTC. This encodes CASDPGQTFSGANVLTF.